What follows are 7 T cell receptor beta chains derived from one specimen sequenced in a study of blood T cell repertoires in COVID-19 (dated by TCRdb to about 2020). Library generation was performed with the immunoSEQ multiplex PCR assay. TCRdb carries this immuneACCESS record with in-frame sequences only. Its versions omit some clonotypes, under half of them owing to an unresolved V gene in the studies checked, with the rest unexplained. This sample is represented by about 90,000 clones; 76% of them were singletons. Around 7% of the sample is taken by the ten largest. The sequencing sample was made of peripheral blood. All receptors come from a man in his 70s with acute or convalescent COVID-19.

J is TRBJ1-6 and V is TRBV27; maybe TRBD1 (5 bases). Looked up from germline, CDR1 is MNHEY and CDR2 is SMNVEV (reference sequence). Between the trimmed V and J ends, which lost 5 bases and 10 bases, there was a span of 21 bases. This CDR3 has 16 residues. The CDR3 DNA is TGTGCCAGCAGTCCCAGGGTGGGGTGGGGTGGCTCACCCCTCCACTTT. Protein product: CASSPRVGWGGSPLHF.

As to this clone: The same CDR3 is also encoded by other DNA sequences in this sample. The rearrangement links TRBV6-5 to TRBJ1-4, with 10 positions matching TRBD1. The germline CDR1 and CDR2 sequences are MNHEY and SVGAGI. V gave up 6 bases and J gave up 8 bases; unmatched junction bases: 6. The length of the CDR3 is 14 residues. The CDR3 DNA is TGTGCCAGCAGGGGGACAGGGGTGCGAGAAAAACTGTTTTTT. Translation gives CASRGTGVREKLFF.

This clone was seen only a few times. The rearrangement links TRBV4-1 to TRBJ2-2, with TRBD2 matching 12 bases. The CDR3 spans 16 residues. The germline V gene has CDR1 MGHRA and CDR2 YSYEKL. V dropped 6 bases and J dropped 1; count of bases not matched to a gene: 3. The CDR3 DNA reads TGCGCCAGCAGGGGGACTAGCGGGTTGAACACCGGGGAGCTGTTTTTT. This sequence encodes CASRGTSGLNTGELFF.

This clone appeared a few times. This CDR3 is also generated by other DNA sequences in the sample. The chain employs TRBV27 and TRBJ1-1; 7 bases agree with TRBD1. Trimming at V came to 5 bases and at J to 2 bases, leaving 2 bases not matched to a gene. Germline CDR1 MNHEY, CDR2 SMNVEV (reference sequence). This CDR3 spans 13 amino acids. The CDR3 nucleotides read TGTGCCAGCAGTGACAGGGTCAACACTGAAGCTTTCTTT. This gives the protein CASSDRVNTEAFF.

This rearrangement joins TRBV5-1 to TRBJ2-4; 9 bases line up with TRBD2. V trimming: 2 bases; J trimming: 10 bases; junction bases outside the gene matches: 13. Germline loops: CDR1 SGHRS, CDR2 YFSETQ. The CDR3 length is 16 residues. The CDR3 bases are TGCGCCAGCAGCTTAGGGAGCGGGGGGTATTCAGTAATTCAGTACTTC. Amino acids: CASSLGSGGYSVIQYF.

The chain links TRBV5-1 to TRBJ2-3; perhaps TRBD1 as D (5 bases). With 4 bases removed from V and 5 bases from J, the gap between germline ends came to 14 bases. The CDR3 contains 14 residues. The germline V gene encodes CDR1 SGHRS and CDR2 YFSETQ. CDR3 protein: CASSLPADRDTQYF. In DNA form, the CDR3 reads TGCGCCAGCAGCCTTCCCGCTGACAGAGATACGCAGTATTTT.

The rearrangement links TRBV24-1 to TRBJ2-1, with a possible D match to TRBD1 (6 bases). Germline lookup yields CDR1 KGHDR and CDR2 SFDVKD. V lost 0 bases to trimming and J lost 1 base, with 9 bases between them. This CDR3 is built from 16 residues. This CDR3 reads CATSDLATGSYNEQFF. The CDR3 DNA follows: TGTGCCACCAGTGATTTGGCGACAGGTTCCTACAATGAGCAGTTCTTC.